Below are 14 T cell receptor beta chains sequenced from a single sample in a study of blood T cell repertoires in COVID-19. Produced via immunoSEQ multiplex PCR; TCRdb's table is partial and in-frame only. The table records approximately 300,000 clones, 90% of them present only once. Material for sequencing was peripheral blood. Receptor source: a woman in her twenties or thirties with COVID-19, enrolled during active disease.

This chain links TRBV9 with TRBJ2-7, with 9 bases fitting TRBD2. V shed 1 base, J shed 5 bases, and the junction held 16 bases outside the gene matches. CDR1 and CDR2 (germline): SGDLS, YYNGEE. The CDR3 is 18 residues long. In nucleotides, the CDR3 is TGTGCCAGCAGCGTAAACCCGACGGGGGCGGGAGGGGGTGACGAGCAGTACTTC. It is translated as CASSVNPTGAGGGDEQYF.

The chain joins TRBV7-9 to TRBJ1-3, with 10 nucleotides matching TRBD1. The CDR3 consists of 17 residues. Trimming took 5 bases from V and 0 from J; bases not matched to a gene: 7. Germline values: CDR1 SEHNR, CDR2 FQNEAQ (reference sequence). CDR3 sequence: CASSGTGTGDSGNTIYF. The CDR3 bases are TGTGCCAGCAGCGGTACCGGGACAGGGGACTCTGGAAACACCATATATTTT.

V gene TRBV29-1 combines with J gene TRBJ1-3; 10 positions agree with TRBD1. The CDR3 runs 14 residues. The germline V gene encodes CDR1 SQVTM and CDR2 ANQGSEA. The CDR3 nucleotides read TGCGGAGGGAGACAGGGGGCCTCTGGAAACACCATATATTTT. Encoded protein: CGGRQGASGNTIYF.

V gene TRBV27 combines with J gene TRBJ2-2; D gene uncertain. The CDR3 sequence is 15 residues long. Trimming took 2 bases from V and 1 from J, leaving 8 bases between them. Germline V gene sequence: CDR1 MNHEY, CDR2 SMNVEV (reference sequence). The CDR3 nucleotides read TGTGCCAGCAGTTTAAATTCGAGGAACACCGGGGAGCTGTTTTTT. Translated, it gives CASSLNSRNTGELFF.

The chain links TRBV7-9 to TRBJ1-2, with 10 bases fitting TRBD1. The V segment lost 5 bases and the J segment 8 bases; nucleotides outside the gene matches: 2. The CDR3 has 12 residues. Germline V gene data show CDR1 as SEHNR and CDR2 as FQNEAQ (reference sequence). CDR3 sequence reads: CASSQTGGGYTF. In DNA, the CDR3 is TGTGCCAGCAGCCAGACAGGGGGCGGCTACACCTTC.

The gene calls are TRBV24-1 and TRBJ2-1; D not certain. Germline V lookup: CDR1 KGHDR, CDR2 SFDVKD. The CDR3 is made up of 16 amino acids. Trimming removed 1 base at V and 0 bases at J, with 9 bases between. This chain's CDR3 is CATSDLDSSSYNEQFF. The CDR3 DNA sequence: TGTGCCACCAGTGATTTAGACTCGAGCTCCTACAATGAGCAGTTCTTC.

This sequence joins TRBV7-9 and TRBJ1-2, with 9 bases lining up with TRBD1. This CDR3 region has 15 residues. V lost 0 bases and J lost 7; bases outside the gene matches: 6. The V gene's germline CDR1 is SEHNR and CDR2 FQNEAQ (reference sequence). DNA for the CDR3: TGTGCCAGCAGCTTAGCCGACAGGGGGAGGTTTGGCTACACCTTC. Protein: CASSLADRGRFGYTF.

This chain links TRBV11-2 with TRBJ1-2; the match to TRBD1 covers 12 bases. CDR1 and CDR2 from the germline V gene are SGHAT and FQNNGV. V shed 2 bases and J 5 bases; nucleotides not matched to a gene: 6. This CDR3 spans 16 amino acids. CDR3 DNA sequence: TGTGCCAGCAGCTTAATGGGACAGGGGGCCTGGTATGGCTACACCTTC. It is translated as CASSLMGQGAWYGYTF.

J is TRBJ2-7 and V is TRBV27; D is undetermined. This CDR3 has 13 residues. Trimming stripped 0 bases from V and 7 bases from J, with 10 bases between. CDR1 is MNHEY, CDR2 SMNVEV, per germline (reference sequence). In nucleotides, the CDR3 is TGTGCCAGCAGTTTATCCCCCATCCGGGAGCAGTACTTC. Encoded protein: CASSLSPIREQYF.

This chain joins TRBV6-2 or TRBV6-3 and TRBJ2-1; weak D call: TRBD2 (5 bases). This CDR3 is built from 15 residues. Germline V gives CDR1 MNHEY, CDR2 SVGEGT. The V end was cut by 4 bases, the J end by 8 bases, with 18 bases between. CDR3 amino acids: CASSFGVGRRDEQFF. CDR3 DNA: TGTGCCAGCAGTTTCGGGGTAGGACGACGGGATGAGCAGTTCTTC.

A word on this clone: The sample holds other DNA sequences that translate to the same CDR3. The gene calls are TRBV7-2 and TRBJ2-7; 8 bases are shared with TRBD1. Per germline, CDR1 SGHTA and CDR2 FQGNSA. This CDR3 has 15 amino acids. V was pared by 5 bases and J by 2 bases, with 8 bases of the junction left unmatched. The CDR3 spells CASSPPGQGTYEQYF. The DNA of the CDR3 is TGTGCCAGCAGCCCGCCCGGACAGGGTACCTACGAGCAGTACTTC. Looking up the rest from reference TRBV7-2 and TRBJ2-7 gives the full variable domain: GAGVSQSPSNKVTEKGKDVELRCDPISGHTALYWYRQSLGQGLEFLIYFQGNSAPDKSGLPSDRFSAERTGGSVSTLTIQRTQQEDSAVYLCASSPPGQGTYEQYFGPGTRLTVT.

With regard to this clone: Other DNA sequences from this sample encode an identical CDR3 as well. The chain employs TRBV5-5 and TRBJ2-5; D unresolved. The CDR3 is 14 amino acids. V lost 3 bases and J 2 bases, leaving 11 bases between the germline ends. Germline V gene data show CDR1 as SGHKS and CDR2 as YYEKEE (reference sequence). The CDR3 coding sequence is TGTGCCAGCAGCTCCTACAGAGAACAAGAGACCCAGTACTTC. It encodes CASSSYREQETQYF.

The genes are TRBV10-2 and TRBJ1-1; TRBD1 matches 9 bases. Trimming at V came to 6 bases and at J to 5 bases, leaving 4 bases not matched to a gene. The CDR3 covers 13 residues. The germline gives CDR1 WSHSY, CDR2 SAAADI. The CDR3 DNA reads TGCGCCAGCAGCCCGGACAGGGGTACTGAAGCTTTCTTT. This translates into CASSPDRGTEAFF.

V and J are TRBV6-2 or TRBV6-3 and TRBJ2-1; 7 nucleotides line up with TRBD2. V shed 2 bases and J 7 bases; nucleotides not matched to a gene: 5. Germline V CDR1 and CDR2: MNHEY, SVGEGT. The CDR3 consists of 14 residues. In nucleotides, the CDR3 is TGTGCCAGCAGTTACGCGGGAGTGAGGAATGAGCAGTTCTTC. Translation gives CASSYAGVRNEQFF.